This T cell receptor (beta chain) was retrieved from a study of T cells after posttransplantation cyclophosphamide. Study findings and constraints: Skin or GI-infiltrating T cells shared few TRB sequences with blood. TRB clonality was highly associated with recipient CMV seropositivity and reactivation. Donor CD8+ memory clones often dominated recipient blood repertoires at later times.

CDR3 length: 14 residues. CDR1 is SGHRS, CDR2 YFSETQ, per germline. V lost 2 bases, J lost 4 bases, and 10 bases lay in between. This clone was counted at least ten times. What it recognizes is unknown. The data were produced by immunoSEQ multiplex PCR, yet TCRdb's version contains in-frame clones alone and is incomplete. Recorded here are under 15,000 clones, none singletons. The chain joins TRBV5-1 to TRBJ2-1, with D perhaps matching TRBD1 (5 bases). Sequencing was performed on PBMCs. This sequence originates from a woman between 40 and 50 years old in good health, CMV-negative, and a related stem cell transplant donor. CDR3 bases: TGCGCCAGCAGCTTTAGCAGGGTTTACAATGAGCAGTTCTTC. Translation gives CASSFSRVYNEQFF.